This T cell receptor (beta chain) came from a study of cytomegalovirus exposure and HLA in healthy donors. Of note for this clone: Its antigen is undetermined.

Per germline, CDR1 MDHEN and CDR2 SYDVKM. The V gene end was trimmed by 10 bases and the J gene end by 3 bases; junction bases not matched to a gene: 3. This CDR3 spans 13 amino acids. PCR involved 60 Vbeta and 13 Jbeta primers. Sequencing used immunoSEQ multiplex PCR; TCRdb keeps in-frame clones, though not all of them. The table has 120,000 or so clones, roughly 78% seen once; the top ten hold around 2.5%. Study-level findings and limits: The authors assumed roughly uniform sequencing depth across donors for presence/absence analyses. A previous analysis found most TCR beta V segments productive roughly 87% or roughly 30% of the time.

The TCR was taken from a man aged 25 to 40 in good health and CMV-seronegative. Sequencing input: PBMCs. V and J are TRBV28 and TRBJ2-2; 9 bases map to TRBD2. The CDR3 bases are TGTGCCATTCGACTAGCGGACACCGGGGAGCTGTTTTTT. The encoded protein is CAIRLADTGELFF.